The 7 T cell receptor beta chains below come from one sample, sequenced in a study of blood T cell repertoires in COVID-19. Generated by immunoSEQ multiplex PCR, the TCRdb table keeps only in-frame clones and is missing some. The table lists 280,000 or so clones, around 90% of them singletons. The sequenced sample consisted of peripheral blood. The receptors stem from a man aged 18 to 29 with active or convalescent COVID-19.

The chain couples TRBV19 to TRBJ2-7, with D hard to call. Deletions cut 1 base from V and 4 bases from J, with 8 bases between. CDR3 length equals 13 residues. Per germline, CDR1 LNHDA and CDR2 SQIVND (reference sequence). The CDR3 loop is CASSIGPAYEQYF. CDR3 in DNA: TGTGCCAGTAGTATAGGGCCAGCGTACGAGCAGTACTTC.

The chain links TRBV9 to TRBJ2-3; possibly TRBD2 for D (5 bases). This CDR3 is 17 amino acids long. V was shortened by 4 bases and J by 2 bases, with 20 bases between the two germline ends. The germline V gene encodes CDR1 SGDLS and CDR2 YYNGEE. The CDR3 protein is CASSHNSLDYSTDTQYF. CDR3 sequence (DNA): TGTGCCAGCAGCCATAATAGTCTAGACTACTCCACAGATACGCAGTATTTT.

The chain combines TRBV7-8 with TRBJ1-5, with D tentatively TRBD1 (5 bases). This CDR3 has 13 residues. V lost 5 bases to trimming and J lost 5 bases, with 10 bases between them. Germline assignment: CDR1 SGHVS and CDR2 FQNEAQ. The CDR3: CASSPPGDQPQHF. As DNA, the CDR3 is TGTGCCAGCAGCCCGCCGGGGGATCAGCCCCAGCATTTT.

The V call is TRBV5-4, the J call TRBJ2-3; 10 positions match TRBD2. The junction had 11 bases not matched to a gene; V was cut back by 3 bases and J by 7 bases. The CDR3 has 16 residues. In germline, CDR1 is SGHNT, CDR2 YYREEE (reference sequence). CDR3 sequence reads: CASSWGSGGALNTQYF. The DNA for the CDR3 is TGTGCCAGCAGCTGGGGCAGCGGGGGGGCCTTAAATACGCAGTATTTT.

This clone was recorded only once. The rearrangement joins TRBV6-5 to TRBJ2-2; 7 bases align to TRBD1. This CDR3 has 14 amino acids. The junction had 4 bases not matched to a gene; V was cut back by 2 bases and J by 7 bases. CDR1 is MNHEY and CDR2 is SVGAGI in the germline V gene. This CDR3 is CASSYGQVVGELFF. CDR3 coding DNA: TGTGCCAGCAGTTACGGACAGGTCGTCGGGGAGCTGTTTTTT.

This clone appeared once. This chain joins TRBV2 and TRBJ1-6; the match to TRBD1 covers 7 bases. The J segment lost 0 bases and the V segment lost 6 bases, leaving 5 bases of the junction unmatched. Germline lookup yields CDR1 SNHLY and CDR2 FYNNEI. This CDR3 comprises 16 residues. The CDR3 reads CASRPTGSSYNSPLHF. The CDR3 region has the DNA TGTGCCAGCAGACCGACAGGGAGCTCCTATAATTCACCCCTCCACTTT.

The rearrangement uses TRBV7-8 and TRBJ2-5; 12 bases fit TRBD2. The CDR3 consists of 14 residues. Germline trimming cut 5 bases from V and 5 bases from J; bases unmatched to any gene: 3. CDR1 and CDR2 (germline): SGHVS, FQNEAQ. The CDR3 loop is CASSHTSGGETQYF. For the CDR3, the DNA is TGTGCCAGCAGCCATACTAGCGGGGGGGAGACCCAGTACTTC. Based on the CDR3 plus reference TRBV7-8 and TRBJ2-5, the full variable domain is GAGVSQSPRYKVAKRGQDVALRCDPISGHVSLFWYQQALGQGPEFLTYFQNEAQLDKSGLPSDRFFAERPEGSVSTLKIQRTQQEDSAVYLCASSHTSGGETQYFGPGTRLLVL.